The clone carrying this TCR beta chain was picked up one time. Its antigen is not identified. Diagnoses rested on clinical symptoms, serum thyroxine and TRAb, thyroid ultrasound and orbital computed tomography. The data belong to a study of T cells in Graves' hyperthyroidism and ophthalmopathy. Between the trimmed V and J ends, which lost 6 bases and 1 base, there was a span of 15 bases. The germline gives CDR1 MNHNS, CDR2 SASEGT. The CDR3 totals 15 residues. Amplification targeted TCR beta CDR3 regions from RNA transcripts. The HTBI set primed first-round TCR CDR3 RT-PCR. Each CDR3 protein gets one entry after TCRdb re-called the multiplex PCR reads with MiXCR. The table shows around 300,000 distinct CDR3 sequences, with about 25% occurring only once. Points from the study as a whole: Ophthalmopathy stood apart from stable hyperthyroidism in a 13 V-J model.

The specimen sequenced was blood. The chain uses TRBV6-1 and TRBJ1-1, with D tentatively TRBD1 (6 bases). The receptor was derived from a man aged 40-50 years with Graves' hyperthyroidism that later progressed to Graves' ophthalmopathy. The CDR3 reads CASRRRLQGNTEAFF. The CDR3 coding sequence is TGTGCCAGCAGAAGGAGACTACAGGGGAACACTGAAGCTTTCTTT.